This T cell receptor beta chain was retrieved from a study of cytomegalovirus exposure and HLA in healthy donors. Study-wide points: A later analysis showed TCR association rates differing by HLA locus, peaking at DRB1 and lowest at HLA-C. In a later analysis, TCR beta V- and J-gene trimming showed a link to a missense DCLRE1C variant.

The CDR3 has 15 amino acids. The J segment lost 1 base and the V segment lost 4 bases, leaving 1 base of the junction unmatched. Germline V gives CDR1 SGHTA, CDR2 FQGNSA. As regards this clone: Its antigen remains unknown.

Sampled while nominally healthy, donors likely had unrecorded immune exposures. This PCR relied on a set of 60 Vbeta primers and 13 Jbeta primers. Using immunoSEQ multiplex PCR, the repertoire was profiled, and TCRdb retains in-frame clones only, with some absent. This table has approximately 100,000 clones, roughly 9.4% appearing once. Sequencing input: PBMCs. The receptor comes from a man aged 45 to 65 in good health and CMV-seropositive. The chain couples TRBV7-2 to TRBJ2-2, with 9 bases identical to TRBD1. Here the CDR3 DNA reads TGTGCCAGCAGCTGGGGACAGGGGAACACCGGGGAGCTGTTTTTT. It specifies CASSWGQGNTGELFF. The whole variable domain, remainder taken from reference TRBV7-2 and TRBJ2-2, is GAGVSQSPSNKVTEKGKDVELRCDPISGHTALYWYRQSLGQGLEFLIYFQGNSAPDKSGLPSDRFSAERTGGSVSTLTIQRTQQEDSAVYLCASSWGQGNTGELFFGEGSRLTVL.